A single sample gave rise to the 2 T cell receptor beta chains below, sequenced in a study of blood T cells in healthy people across ages. A sample-barcoded 5' primer and a J-beta primer mix were used in a second PCR of roughly 7 to 12 cycles. From the 5' RACE reads, TCRdb called clonotypes with MiXCR, one entry per CDR3 protein. The profile covers more than 750,000 distinct CDR3 sequences, with 25% to 30% appearing a single time and 10% taken by the ten largest. In addition, the sample was reused for a study of T cells of mothers and their children.

Specimen: blood. These receptors all come from a woman in her forties in good health.

For this clonotype: The junction shows a germline mismatch at one end, possibly a read error. CDR3: CASSVDGDRNTEAFF. The DNA of the CDR3 is TGTGCCAGTAGCGTAGACGGGGACCGGAACACTGAAGCTTTCTTT. This chain uses TRBV9 with TRBJ1-1; possibly TRBD1 for D (5 bases). This CDR3 is 15 amino acids long. Germline CDR1 reads SGDLS; CDR2 reads YYNGEE. Looking up the rest from reference TRBV9 and TRBJ1-1 gives the full variable domain: DSGVTQTPKHLITATGQRVTLRCSPRSGDLSVYWYQQSLDQGLQFLIQYYNGEERAKGNILERFSAQQFPDLHSELNLSSLELGDSALYFCASSVDGDRNTEAFFGQGTRLTVV.

This clonotype was found many times. Mismatch with germline at one junction end may stem from a read error. This chain uses TRBV29-1 with TRBJ2-7; TRBD1 is a possible D gene (6 bases). The CDR3 is made up of 13 amino acids. Germline CDR1 is SQVTM and CDR2 is ANQGSEA. Here the CDR3 reads CNVEDRTDYEQYF. For the CDR3, the DNA is TGCAACGTTGAAGATAGGACAGACTACGAGCAGTACTTC.